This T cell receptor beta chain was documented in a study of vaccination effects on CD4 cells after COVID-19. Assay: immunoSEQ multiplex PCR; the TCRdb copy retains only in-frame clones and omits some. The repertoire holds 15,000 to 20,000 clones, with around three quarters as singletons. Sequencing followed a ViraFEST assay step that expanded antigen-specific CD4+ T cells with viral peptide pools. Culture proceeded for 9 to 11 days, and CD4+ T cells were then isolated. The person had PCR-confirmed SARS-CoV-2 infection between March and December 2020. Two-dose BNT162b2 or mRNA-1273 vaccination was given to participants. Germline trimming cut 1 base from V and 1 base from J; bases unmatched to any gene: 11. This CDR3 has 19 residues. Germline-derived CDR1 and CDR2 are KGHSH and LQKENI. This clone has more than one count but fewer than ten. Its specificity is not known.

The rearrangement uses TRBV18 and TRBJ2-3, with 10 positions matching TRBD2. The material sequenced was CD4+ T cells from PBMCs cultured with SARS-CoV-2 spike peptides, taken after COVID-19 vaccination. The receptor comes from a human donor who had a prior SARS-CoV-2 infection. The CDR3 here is CASSPLLISGTSGTDTQYF. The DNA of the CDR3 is TGTGCCAGCTCACCACTACTTATTTCCGGGACTAGCGGCACAGATACGCAGTATTTT.